These T cell receptor beta chains were read from a single sample in a study of OX40 agonist ivuxolimab in advanced cancers. The protocol was immunoSEQ multiplex PCR, while the TCRdb copy is restricted to in-frame clones and leaves out a portion. The sample records some 80,000 clones, roughly 89% being singletons. This specimen was CD4+ or CD8+ T cells sorted from blood, taken in a trial of the OX40 agonist ivuxolimab. The receptors were sampled from an adult with an advanced solid tumor such as melanoma, head and neck, liver or kidney cancer. CDR3s include the opening cysteine and the closing phenylalanine or tryptophan. A D gene is named only where the DNA matches it firmly. Clone sizes are given selectively: once, few, many, or a class where the clone is expanded.

d_call | clone_size | j_call | v_call | cdr3_aa | cdr3_nt
- | - | TRBJ2-5 | TRBV20-1 | CLPAKETQYF | TGCCTTCCTGCCAAGGAGACCCAGTACTTC
TRBD2 | - | TRBJ2-7 | TRBV4-2 | CASSRVGTSGGKSYEQYF | TGTGCCAGCAGCCGAGTCGGGACTAGCGGGGGAAAGAGCTACGAGCAGTACTTC
- | - | TRBJ1-2 | TRBV30 | CAHANGPRGYTF | TGTGCCCACGCCAACGGCCCCAGAGGCTACACCTTC
- | - | TRBJ2-3 | TRBV2 | CASRKGSDTQYF | TGTGCCAGCAGGAAGGGTTCAGATACGCAGTATTTT
- | - | TRBJ1-5 | TRBV27 | CASNPGPHPQPQHF | TGTGCCAGCAATCCAGGACCCCATCCCCAGCCCCAGCATTTT
TRBD2 | once | TRBJ2-7 | TRBV30 | CAWSVAGGSSYEQYF | TGTGCCTGGAGTGTGGCGGGAGGGAGCTCCTACGAGCAGTACTTC
TRBD1 | - | TRBJ2-7 | TRBV18 | CASSPRGQGTYF | TGTGCCAGCTCACCCCGGGGACAGGGAACGTACTTC
- | once | TRBJ1-3 | TRBV19 | CASSISSGNTIYF | TGTGCCAGTAGTATATCCTCTGGAAACACCATATATTTT
- | - | TRBJ1-2 | TRBV14 | CASSQAPLYPDSNYGYTF | TGTGCCAGCAGCCAAGCCCCCCTCTACCCCGACAGTAACTATGGCTACACCTTC
- | once | TRBJ2-5 | TRBV5-1 | CASSLAGTPQETQYF | TGCGCCAGCAGCTTGGCCGGGACACCCCAAGAGACCCAGTACTTC
- | - | TRBJ1-1 | TRBV10-1 | CASTASDRNTEAFF | TGCGCCAGCACCGCTTCGGACAGGAACACTGAAGCTTTCTTT